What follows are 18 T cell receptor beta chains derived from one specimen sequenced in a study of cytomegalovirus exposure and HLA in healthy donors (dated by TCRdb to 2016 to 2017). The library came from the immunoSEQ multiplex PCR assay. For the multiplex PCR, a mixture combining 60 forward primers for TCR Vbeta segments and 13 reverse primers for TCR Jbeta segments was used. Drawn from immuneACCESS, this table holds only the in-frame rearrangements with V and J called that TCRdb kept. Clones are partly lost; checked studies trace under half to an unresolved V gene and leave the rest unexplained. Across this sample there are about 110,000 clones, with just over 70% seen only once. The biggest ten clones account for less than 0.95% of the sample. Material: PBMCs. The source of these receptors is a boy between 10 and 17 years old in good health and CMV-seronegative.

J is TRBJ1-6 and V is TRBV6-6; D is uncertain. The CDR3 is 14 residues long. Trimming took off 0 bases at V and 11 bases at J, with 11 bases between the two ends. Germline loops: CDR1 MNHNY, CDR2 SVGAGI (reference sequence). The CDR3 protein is CASSYSKEGPPLHF. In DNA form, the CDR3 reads TGTGCCAGCAGTTACTCGAAAGAGGGCCCACCCCTCCACTTT.

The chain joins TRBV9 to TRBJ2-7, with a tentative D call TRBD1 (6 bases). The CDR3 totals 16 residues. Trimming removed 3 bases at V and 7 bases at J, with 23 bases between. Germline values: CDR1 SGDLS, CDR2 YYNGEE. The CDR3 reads CASSASGHLNLGEQYF. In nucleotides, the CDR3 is TGTGCCAGCAGCGCCTCGGGACACTTGAACCTGGGGGAGCAGTACTTC.

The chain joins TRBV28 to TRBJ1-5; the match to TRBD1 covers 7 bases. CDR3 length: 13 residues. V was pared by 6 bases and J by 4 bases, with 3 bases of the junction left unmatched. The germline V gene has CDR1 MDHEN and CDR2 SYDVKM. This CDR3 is CASRTGINQPQHF. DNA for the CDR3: TGTGCCAGCAGGACAGGGATAAATCAGCCCCAGCATTTT. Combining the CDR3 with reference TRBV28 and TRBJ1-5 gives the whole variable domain DVKVTQSSRYLVKRTGEKVFLECVQDMDHENMFWYRQDPGLGLRLIYFSYDVKMKEKGDIPEGYSVSREKKERFSLILESASTNQTSMYLCASRTGINQPQHFGDGTRLSIL.

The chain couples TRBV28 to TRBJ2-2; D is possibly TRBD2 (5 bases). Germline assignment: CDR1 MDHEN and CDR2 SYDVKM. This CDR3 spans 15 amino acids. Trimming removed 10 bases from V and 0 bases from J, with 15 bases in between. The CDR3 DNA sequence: TGTGCCACCCTAGCTTTTTCCTCGAACACCGGGGAGCTGTTTTTT. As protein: CATLAFSSNTGELFF.

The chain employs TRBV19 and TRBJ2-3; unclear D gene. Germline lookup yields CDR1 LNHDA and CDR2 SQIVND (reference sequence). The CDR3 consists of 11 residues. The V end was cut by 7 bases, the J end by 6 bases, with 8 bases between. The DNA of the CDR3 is TGTGCCAGTACCCCCGGGGATACGCAGTATTTT. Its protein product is CASTPGDTQYF.

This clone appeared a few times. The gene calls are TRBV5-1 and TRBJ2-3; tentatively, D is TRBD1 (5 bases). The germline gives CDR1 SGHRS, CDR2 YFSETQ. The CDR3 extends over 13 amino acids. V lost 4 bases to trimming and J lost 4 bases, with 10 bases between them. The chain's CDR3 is CASSNQGADTQYF. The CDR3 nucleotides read TGCGCCAGCAGCAACCAGGGCGCAGATACGCAGTATTTT.

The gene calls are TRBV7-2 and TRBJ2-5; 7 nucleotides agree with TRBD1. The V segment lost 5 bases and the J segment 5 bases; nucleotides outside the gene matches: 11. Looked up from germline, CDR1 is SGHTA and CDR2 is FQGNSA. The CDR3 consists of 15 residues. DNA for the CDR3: TGTGCCAGCAGCCCCCAGACAGGGAACTGGGAGACCCAGTACTTC. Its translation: CASSPQTGNWETQYF.

The CDR3 nucleotides are TGTGCCAGCTCACCACCTTATCGGGCAGGGGGCTCTGCAGCTTTCTTT. Protein sequence: CASSPPYRAGGSAAFF. The chain employs TRBV18 and TRBJ1-1; 8 bases map to TRBD1. The V segment lost 0 bases and the J segment 10 bases; nucleotides outside the gene matches: 13. Germline CDR1 KGHSH, CDR2 LQKENI. The CDR3 extends over 16 amino acids. Combining the CDR3 with reference TRBV18 and TRBJ1-1 gives the whole variable domain NAGVMQNPRHLVRRRGQEARLRCSPMKGHSHVYWYRQLPEEGLKFMVYLQKENIIDESGMPKERFSAEFPKEGPSILRIQQVVRGDSAAYFCASSPPYRAGGSAAFFGQGTRLTVV.

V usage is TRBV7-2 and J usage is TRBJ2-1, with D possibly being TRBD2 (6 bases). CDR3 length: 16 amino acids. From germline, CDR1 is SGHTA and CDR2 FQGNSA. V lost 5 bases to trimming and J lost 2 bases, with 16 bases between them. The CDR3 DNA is TGTGCCAGCAGCCCCGGGACGCGGGGTGCCTACAATGAGCAGTTCTTC. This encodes CASSPGTRGAYNEQFF.

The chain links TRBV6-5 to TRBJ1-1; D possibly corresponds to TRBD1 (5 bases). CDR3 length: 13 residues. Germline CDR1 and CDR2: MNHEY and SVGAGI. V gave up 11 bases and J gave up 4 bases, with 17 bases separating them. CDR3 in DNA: TGTGCCGCGAGACGGACCCAGGGCACTGAAGCTTTCTTT. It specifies CAARRTQGTEAFF.

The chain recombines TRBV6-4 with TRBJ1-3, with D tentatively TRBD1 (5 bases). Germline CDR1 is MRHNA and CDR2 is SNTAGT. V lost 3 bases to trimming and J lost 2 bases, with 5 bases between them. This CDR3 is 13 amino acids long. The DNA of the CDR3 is TGTGCCAGCAGTGAGGGGCCTGGAAACACCATATATTTT. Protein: CASSEGPGNTIYF.

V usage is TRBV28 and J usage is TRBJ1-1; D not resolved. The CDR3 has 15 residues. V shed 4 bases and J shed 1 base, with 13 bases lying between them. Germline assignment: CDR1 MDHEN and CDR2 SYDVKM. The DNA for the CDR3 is TGTGCCAGCAGTTCCCATTCCCCAGGGAACACTGAAGCTTTCTTT. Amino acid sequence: CASSSHSPGNTEAFF.

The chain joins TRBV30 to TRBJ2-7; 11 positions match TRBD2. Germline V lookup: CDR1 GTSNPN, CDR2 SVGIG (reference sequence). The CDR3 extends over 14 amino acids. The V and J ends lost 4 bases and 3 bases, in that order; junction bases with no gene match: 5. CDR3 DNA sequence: TGTGCCTGGAAGACGCTAGCGGGAGGCTACGAGCAGTACTTC. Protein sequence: CAWKTLAGGYEQYF.

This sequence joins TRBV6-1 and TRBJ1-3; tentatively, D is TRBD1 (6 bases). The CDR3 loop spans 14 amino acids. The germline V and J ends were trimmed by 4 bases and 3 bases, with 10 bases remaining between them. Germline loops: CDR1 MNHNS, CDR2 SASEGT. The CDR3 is CASSGARGGNTIYF. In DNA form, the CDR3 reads TGTGCCAGCAGTGGGGCCAGGGGTGGAAACACCATATATTTT.

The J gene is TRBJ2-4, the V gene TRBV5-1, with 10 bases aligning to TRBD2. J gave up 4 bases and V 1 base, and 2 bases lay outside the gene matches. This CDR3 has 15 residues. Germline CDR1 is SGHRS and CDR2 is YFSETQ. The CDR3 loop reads CASSLTAGGKNIQYF. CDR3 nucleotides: TGCGCCAGCAGCTTGACAGCGGGAGGGAAAAACATTCAGTACTTC.

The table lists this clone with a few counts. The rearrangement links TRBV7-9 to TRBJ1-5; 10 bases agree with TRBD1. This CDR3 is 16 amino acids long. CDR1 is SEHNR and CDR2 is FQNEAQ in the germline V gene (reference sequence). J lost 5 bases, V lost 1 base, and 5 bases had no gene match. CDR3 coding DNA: TGTGCCAGCAGCTTAGGTATAGGACAGGGGGATCAGCCCCAGCATTTT. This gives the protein CASSLGIGQGDQPQHF.

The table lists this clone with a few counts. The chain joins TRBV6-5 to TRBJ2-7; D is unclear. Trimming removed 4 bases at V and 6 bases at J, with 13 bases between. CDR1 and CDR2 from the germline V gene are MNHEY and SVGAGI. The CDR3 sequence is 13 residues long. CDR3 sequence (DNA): TGTGCCAGCAGTTTCGGCTTCCCGGGCGAGCAGTACTTC. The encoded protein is CASSFGFPGEQYF.

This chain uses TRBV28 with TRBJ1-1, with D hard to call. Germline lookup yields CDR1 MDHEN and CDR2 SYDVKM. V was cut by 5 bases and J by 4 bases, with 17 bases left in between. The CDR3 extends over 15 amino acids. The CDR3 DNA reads TGTGCCAGCAGTGAGAACCGCGGCCCTGGCACTGAAGCTTTCTTT. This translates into CASSENRGPGTEAFF.